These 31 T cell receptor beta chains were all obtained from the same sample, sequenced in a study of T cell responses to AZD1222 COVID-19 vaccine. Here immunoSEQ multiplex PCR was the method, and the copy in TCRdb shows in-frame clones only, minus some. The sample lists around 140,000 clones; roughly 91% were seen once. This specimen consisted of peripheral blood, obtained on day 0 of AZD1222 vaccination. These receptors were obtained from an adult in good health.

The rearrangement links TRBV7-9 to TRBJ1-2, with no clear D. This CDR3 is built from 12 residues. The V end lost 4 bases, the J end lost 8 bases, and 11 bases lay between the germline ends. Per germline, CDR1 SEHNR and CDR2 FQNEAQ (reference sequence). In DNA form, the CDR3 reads TGTGCCAGCAGCTACCGGGCCGGGGGCTACACCTTC. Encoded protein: CASSYRAGGYTF.

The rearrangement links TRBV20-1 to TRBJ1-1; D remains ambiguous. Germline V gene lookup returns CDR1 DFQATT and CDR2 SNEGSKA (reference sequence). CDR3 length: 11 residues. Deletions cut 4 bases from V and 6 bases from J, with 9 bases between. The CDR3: CSAIEQSEAFF. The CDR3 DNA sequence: TGCAGTGCTATCGAGCAGTCTGAAGCTTTCTTT.

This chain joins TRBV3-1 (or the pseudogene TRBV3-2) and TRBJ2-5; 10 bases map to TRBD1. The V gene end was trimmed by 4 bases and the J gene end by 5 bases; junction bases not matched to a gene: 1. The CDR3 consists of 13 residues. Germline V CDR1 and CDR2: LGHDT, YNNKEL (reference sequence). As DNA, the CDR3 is TGTGCCAGCAGCCCGGACAGGGGGGAGACCCAGTACTTC. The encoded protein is CASSPDRGETQYF.

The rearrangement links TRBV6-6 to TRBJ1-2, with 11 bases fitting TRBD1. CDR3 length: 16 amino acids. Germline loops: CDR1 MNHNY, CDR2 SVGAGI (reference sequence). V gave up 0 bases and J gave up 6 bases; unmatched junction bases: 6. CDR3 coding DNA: TGTGCCAGCAGTTACTCCTTGGACAGGGGGCGGCATGGCTACACCTTC. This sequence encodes CASSYSLDRGRHGYTF.

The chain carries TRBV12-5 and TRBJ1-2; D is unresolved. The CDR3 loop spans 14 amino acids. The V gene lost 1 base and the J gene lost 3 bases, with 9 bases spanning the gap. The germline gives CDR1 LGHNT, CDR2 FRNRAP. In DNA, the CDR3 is TGTGCTAGTGGTTTGGGAAGAGTCCACTATGGCTACACCTTC. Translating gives CASGLGRVHYGYTF.

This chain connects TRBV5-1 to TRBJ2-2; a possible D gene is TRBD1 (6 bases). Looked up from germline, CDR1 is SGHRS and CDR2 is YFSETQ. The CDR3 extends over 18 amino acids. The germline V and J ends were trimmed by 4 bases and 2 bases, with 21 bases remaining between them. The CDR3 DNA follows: TGCGCCAGCAGCCTGCAGGGGACCTCCGTATTTAACACCGGGGAGCTGTTTTTT. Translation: CASSLQGTSVFNTGELFF.

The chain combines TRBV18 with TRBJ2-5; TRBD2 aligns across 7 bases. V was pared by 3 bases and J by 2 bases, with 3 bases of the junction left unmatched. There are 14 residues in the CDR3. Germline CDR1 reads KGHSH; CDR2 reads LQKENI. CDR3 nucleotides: TGTGCCAGCTCACCTGAACTAGCGCAAGAGACCCAGTACTTC. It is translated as CASSPELAQETQYF.

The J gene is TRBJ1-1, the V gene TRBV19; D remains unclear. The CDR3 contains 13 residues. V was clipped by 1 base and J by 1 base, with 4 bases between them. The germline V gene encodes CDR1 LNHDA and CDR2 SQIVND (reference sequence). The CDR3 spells CASSIGENTEAFF. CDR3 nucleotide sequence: TGTGCCAGTAGTATAGGTGAGAACACTGAAGCTTTCTTT.

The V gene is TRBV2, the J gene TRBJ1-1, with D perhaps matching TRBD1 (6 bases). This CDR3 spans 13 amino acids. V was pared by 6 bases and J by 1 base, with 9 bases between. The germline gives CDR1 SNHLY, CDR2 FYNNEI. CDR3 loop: CASRDRENTEAFF. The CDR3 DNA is TGTGCCAGCAGGGACAGAGAGAACACTGAAGCTTTCTTT.

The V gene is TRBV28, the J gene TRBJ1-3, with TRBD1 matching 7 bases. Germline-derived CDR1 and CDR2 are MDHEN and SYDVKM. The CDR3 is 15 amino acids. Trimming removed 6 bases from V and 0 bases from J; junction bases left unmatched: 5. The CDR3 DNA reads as TGTGCCAGCAGCGGGGGGACAGTCTCTGGAAACACCATATATTTT. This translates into CASSGGTVSGNTIYF.

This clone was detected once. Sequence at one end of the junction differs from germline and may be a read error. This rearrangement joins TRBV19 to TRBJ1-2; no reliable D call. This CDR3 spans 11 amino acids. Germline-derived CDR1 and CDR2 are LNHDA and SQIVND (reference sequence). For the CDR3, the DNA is TGTGCCAGTAGTATAGGAGTGGCCTACTCCTTC. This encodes CASSIGVAYSF.

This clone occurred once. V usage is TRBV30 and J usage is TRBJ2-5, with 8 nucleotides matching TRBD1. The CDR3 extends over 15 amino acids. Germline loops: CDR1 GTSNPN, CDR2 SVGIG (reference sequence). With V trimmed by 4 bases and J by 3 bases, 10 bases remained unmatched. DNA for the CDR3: TGTGCCTGGATTGGGCCCTCAGGGGGCGAAGAGACCCAGTACTTC. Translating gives CAWIGPSGGEETQYF.

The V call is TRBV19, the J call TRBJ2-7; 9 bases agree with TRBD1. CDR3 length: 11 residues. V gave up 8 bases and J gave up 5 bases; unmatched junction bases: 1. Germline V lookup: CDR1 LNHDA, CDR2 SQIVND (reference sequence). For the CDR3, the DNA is TGTGCCAGTGGGGACAGGGACGAGCAGTACTTC. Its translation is CASGDRDEQYF.

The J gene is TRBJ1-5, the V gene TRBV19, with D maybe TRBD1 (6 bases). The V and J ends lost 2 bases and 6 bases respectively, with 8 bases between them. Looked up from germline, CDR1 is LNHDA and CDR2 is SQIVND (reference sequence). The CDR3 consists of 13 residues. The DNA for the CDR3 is TGTGCCAGTAGTATAATGGGGGCTCAGCCCCAGCATTTT. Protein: CASSIMGAQPQHF.

CDR3 sequence (DNA): TGCGCCAGCAGCTTGGGGAGCGGGACTGAAGCTTTCTTT. Encoded protein: CASSLGSGTEAFF. J is TRBJ1-1 and V is TRBV5-1; D gene unclear. Germline CDR1 and CDR2: SGHRS and YFSETQ. The V end lost 0 bases, the J end lost 5 bases, and 8 bases lay between the germline ends. The CDR3 covers 13 residues.

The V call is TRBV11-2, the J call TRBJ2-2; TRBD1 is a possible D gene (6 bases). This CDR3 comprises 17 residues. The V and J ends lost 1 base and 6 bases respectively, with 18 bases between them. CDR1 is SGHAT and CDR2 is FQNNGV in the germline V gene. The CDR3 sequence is CASSLVPGHPNAGELFF. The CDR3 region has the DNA TGTGCCAGCAGCTTAGTCCCGGGACACCCAAACGCCGGGGAGCTGTTTTTT.

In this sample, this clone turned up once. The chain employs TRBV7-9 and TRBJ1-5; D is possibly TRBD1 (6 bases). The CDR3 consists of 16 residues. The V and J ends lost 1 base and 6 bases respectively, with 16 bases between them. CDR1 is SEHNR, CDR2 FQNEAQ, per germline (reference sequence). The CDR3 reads CASSLVTGRFSQPQHF. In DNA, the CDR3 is TGTGCCAGCAGCTTAGTTACAGGGAGGTTTTCTCAGCCCCAGCATTTT.

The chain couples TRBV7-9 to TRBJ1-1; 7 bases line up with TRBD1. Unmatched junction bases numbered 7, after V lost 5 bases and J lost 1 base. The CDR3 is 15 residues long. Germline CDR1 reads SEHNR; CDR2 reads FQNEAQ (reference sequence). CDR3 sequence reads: CASSQSGQPNTEAFF. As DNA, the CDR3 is TGTGCCAGCAGCCAATCGGGACAGCCGAACACTGAAGCTTTCTTT.

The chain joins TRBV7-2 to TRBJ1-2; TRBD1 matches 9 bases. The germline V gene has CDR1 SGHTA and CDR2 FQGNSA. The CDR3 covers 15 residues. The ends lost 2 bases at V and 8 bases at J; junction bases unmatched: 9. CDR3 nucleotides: TGTGCCAGCAGCTTATTGGCCCCGGGACAGGGAGGCTACACCTTC. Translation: CASSLLAPGQGGYTF.

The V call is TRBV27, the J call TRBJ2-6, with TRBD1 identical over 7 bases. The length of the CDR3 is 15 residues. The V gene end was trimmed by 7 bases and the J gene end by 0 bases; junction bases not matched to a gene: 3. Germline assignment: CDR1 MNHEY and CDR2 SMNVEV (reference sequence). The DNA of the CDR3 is TGTGCCAGCAATCACAGGGGCTCTGGGGCCAACGTCCTGACTTTC. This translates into CASNHRGSGANVLTF.

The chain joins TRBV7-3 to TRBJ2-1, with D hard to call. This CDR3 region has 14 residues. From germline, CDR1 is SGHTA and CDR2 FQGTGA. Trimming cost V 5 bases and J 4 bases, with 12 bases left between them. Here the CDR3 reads CASSAQGAYNEQFF. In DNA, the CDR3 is TGTGCCAGCAGCGCACAAGGAGCTTACAATGAGCAGTTCTTC.

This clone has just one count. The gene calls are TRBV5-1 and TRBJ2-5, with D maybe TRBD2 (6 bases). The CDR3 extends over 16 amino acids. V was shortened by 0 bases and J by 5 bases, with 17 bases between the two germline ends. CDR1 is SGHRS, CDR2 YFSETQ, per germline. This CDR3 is CASSLGPAGSGETQYF. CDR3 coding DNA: TGCGCCAGCAGCTTGGGTCCTGCGGGGTCCGGGGAGACCCAGTACTTC.

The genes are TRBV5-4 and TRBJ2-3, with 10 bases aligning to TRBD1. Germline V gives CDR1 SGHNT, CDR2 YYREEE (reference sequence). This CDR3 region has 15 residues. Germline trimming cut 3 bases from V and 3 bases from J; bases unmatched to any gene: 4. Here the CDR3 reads CASSSRQGATDTQYF. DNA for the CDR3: TGTGCCAGCAGCTCTCGACAGGGGGCAACAGATACGCAGTATTTT.

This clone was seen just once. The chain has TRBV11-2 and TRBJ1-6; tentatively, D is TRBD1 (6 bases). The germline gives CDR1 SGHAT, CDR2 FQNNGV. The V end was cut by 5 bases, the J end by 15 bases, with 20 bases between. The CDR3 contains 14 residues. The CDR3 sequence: CASSQDRTVSRLHF. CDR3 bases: TGTGCCAGCAGCCAGGACCGGACAGTATCGCGCCTCCACTTT. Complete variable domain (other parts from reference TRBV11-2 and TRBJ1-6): EAGVAQSPRYKIIEKRQSVAFWCNPISGHATLYWYQQILGQGPKLLIQFQNNGVVDDSQLPKDRFSAERLKGVDSTLKIQPAKLEDSAVYLCASSQDRTVSRLHFGNGTRLTVT.

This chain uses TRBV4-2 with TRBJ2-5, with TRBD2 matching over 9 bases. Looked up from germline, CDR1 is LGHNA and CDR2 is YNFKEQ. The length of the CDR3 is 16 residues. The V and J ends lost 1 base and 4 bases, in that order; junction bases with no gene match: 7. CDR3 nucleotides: TGTGCCAGCAGCCAAGGGAACGCGGGGGGGTCAGAGACCCAGTACTTC. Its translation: CASSQGNAGGSETQYF.

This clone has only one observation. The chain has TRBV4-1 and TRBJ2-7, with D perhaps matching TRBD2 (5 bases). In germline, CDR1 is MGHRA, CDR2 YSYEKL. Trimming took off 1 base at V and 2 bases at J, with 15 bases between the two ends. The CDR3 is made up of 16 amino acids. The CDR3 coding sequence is TGCGCCAGCAGCCAAGTCGACACAGCCGGGGCCTACGAGCAGTACTTC. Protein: CASSQVDTAGAYEQYF.

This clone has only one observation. CDR3 sequence reads: CASREEGGIYEQYF. The CDR3 nucleotides are TGTGCCAGCAGGGAGGAGGGGGGAATATACGAGCAGTACTTC. V and J are TRBV6-5 and TRBJ2-7; D is possibly TRBD1 or TRBD2 (6 bases each). CDR1 is MNHEY, CDR2 SVGAGI, per germline. V lost 6 bases and J 4 bases, leaving 16 bases between the germline ends. The CDR3 is 14 residues long.

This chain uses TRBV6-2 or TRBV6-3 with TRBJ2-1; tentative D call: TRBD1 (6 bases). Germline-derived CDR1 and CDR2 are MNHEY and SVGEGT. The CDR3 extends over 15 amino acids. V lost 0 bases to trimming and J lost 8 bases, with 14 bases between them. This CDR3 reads CASSYSGQGSDEQFF. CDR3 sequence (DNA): TGTGCCAGCAGTTACTCGGGCCAGGGGTCGGATGAGCAGTTCTTC.

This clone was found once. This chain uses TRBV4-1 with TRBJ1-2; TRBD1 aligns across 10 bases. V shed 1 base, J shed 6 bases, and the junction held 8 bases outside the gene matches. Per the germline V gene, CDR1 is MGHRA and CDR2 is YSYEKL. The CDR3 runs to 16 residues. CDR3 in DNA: TGCGCCAGCAGCCAAGTAGGGGACAGGGGTTTGGATGGCTACACCTTC. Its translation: CASSQVGDRGLDGYTF.

The CDR3 protein is CASKETANTEAFF. CDR3 bases: TGTGCCAGTAAAGAGACAGCGAACACTGAAGCTTTCTTT. The chain is built from TRBV19 and TRBJ1-1, with D tentatively TRBD1 (5 bases). CDR1 and CDR2 (germline): LNHDA, SQIVND (reference sequence). This CDR3 contains 13 residues. Deletions cut 7 bases from V and 1 base from J, with 10 bases between.

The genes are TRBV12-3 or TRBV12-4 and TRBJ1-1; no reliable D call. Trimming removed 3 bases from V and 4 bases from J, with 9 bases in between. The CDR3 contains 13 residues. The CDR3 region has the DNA TGTGCCAGCAGTTTTGCCAGCTTCACTGAAGCTTTCTTT. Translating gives CASSFASFTEAFF.